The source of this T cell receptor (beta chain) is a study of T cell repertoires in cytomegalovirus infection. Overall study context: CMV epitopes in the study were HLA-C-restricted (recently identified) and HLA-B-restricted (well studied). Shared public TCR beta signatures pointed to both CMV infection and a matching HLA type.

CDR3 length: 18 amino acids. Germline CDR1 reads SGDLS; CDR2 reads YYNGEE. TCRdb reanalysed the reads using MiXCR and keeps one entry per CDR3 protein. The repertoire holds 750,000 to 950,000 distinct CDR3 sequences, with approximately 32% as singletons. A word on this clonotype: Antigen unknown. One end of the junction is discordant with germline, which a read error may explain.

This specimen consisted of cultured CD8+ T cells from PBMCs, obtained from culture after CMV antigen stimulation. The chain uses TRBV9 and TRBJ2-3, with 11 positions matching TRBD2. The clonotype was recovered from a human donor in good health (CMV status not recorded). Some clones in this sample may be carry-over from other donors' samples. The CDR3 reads CASSVARSSGGSTVTQYF. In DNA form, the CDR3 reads TGTGCCAGCAGCGTAGCCAGGTCTAGCGGGGGGAGCACAGTTACGCAGTATTTT.